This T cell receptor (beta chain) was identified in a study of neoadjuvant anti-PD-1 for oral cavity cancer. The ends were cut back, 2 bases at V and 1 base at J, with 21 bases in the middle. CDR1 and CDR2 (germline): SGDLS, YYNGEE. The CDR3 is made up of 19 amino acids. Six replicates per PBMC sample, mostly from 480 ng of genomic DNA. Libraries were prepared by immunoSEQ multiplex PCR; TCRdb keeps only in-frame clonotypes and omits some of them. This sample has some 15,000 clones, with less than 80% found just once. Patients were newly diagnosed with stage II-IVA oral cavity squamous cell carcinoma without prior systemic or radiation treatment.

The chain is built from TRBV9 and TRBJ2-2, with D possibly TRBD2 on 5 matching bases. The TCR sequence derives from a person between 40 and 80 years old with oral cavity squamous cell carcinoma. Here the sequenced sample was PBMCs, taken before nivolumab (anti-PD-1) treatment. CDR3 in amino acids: CASSVRPPGYGGNTGELFF. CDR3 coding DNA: TGTGCCAGCAGCGTCCGACCTCCGGGGTACGGAGGGAACACCGGGGAGCTGTTTTTT. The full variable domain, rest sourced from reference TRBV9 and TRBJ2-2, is DSGVTQTPKHLITATGQRVTLRCSPRSGDLSVYWYQQSLDQGLQFLIQYYNGEERAKGNILERFSAQQFPDLHSELNLSSLELGDSALYFCASSVRPPGYGGNTGELFFGEGSRLTVL.